The 19 T cell receptor beta chains given below trace back to one sample, sequenced in a study of technical replicates of blood from a handful of donors. Data came from immunoSEQ multiplex PCR; TCRdb stores just in-frame clones and leaves some out. This sample has 45,000 to 65,000 clones, with 90% to 95% found just once. The sample was PBMCs. Every receptor here comes from a human donor in good health. Some clones in this sample may be carry-over from other donors' samples.

This clone came up once. The chain couples TRBV7-8 to TRBJ2-7; 7 nucleotides align to TRBD1. After removal of 5 bases from V and 2 bases from J, the junction contained 15 bases not matched to a gene. From germline, CDR1 is SGHVS and CDR2 FQNEAQ. The CDR3 has 17 residues. CDR3 in DNA: TGTGCCAGCAGCCTTGTCTCCCTCCGGGACAGACCCTACGAGCAGTACTTC. Protein product: CASSLVSLRDRPYEQYF.

The gene calls are TRBV7-8 and TRBJ1-2; D not certain. The V end was cut by 0 bases, the J end by 2 bases, with 7 bases between. This CDR3 is 14 amino acids long. CDR1 is SGHVS, CDR2 FQNEAQ, per germline. For the CDR3, the DNA is TGTGCCAGCAGCTTAGCGGCACAAAACTATGGCTACACCTTC. It specifies CASSLAAQNYGYTF.

The chain has TRBV2 and TRBJ2-7; D is undetermined. Per germline, CDR1 SNHLY and CDR2 FYNNEI. The V end lost 4 bases, the J end lost 3 bases, and 4 bases lay between the germline ends. The CDR3 has 11 amino acids. The CDR3 protein is CASSVNYEQYF. CDR3 DNA: TGTGCCAGCAGTGTCAACTACGAGCAGTACTTC.

CDR3 coding DNA: TGTGCCAGCAGTGAAGGGCCCGGGGGGCGGGAGGCTTTCTTT. Translating it yields CASSEGPGGREAFF. V and J are TRBV6-1 and TRBJ1-1, with D perhaps matching TRBD1 (6 bases). The germline gives CDR1 MNHNS, CDR2 SASEGT. V was trimmed by 1 base and J by 11 bases, leaving 17 bases between them. The CDR3 consists of 14 residues.

This rearrangement joins TRBV29-1 to TRBJ2-2; possible D gene TRBD2, 6 bases. The CDR3 runs to 14 residues. Germline CDR1 reads SQVTM; CDR2 reads ANQGSEA. The V end was cut by 2 bases, the J end by 5 bases, with 12 bases between. The CDR3 protein is CSVETGGRTGELFF. The CDR3 DNA reads as TGCAGCGTTGAAACCGGGGGAAGAACCGGGGAGCTGTTTTTT.

This clone was detected only once. V gene TRBV30 combines with J gene TRBJ2-3, with TRBD2 matching over 10 bases. V trimming: 3 bases; J trimming: 1 base; junction bases outside the gene matches: 4. Germline lookup yields CDR1 GTSNPN and CDR2 SVGIG (reference sequence). This CDR3 region has 15 residues. The CDR3 DNA is TGTGCCTGGAGCTGGGGGACTAGCGGCACAGATACGCAGTATTTT. Protein product: CAWSWGTSGTDTQYF.

This chain joins TRBV18 and TRBJ1-3, with a weak D call TRBD1 (6 bases). The V end lost 2 bases, the J end lost 2 bases, and 10 bases lay between the germline ends. Germline CDR1 and CDR2: KGHSH and LQKENI. This CDR3 is 15 amino acids long. As DNA, the CDR3 is TGTGCCAGCTCACCAGCGGGGGCTGCTGGAAACACCATATATTTT. Residues: CASSPAGAAGNTIYF.

This chain links TRBV9 with TRBJ2-5, with 7 nucleotides matching TRBD1. Trimming at V came to 4 bases and at J to 3 bases, leaving 3 bases not matched to a gene. The CDR3 is 13 amino acids. Germline lookup yields CDR1 SGDLS and CDR2 YYNGEE. The CDR3 spells CASSPGTEETQYF. In nucleotides, the CDR3 is TGTGCCAGCAGCCCCGGGACAGAAGAGACCCAGTACTTC. The full variable domain, with the rest looked up from reference TRBV9 and TRBJ2-5, is DSGVTQTPKHLITATGQRVTLRCSPRSGDLSVYWYQQSLDQGLQFLIQYYNGEERAKGNILERFSAQQFPDLHSELNLSSLELGDSALYFCASSPGTEETQYFGPGTRLLVL.

The chain uses TRBV27 and TRBJ1-2; D is uncertain. Germline values: CDR1 MNHEY, CDR2 SMNVEV (reference sequence). Trimming took 5 bases from V and 4 from J, leaving 17 bases between them. The CDR3 length is 15 residues. The CDR3 sequence: CASSPDLGKSYGYTF. The CDR3 region has the DNA TGTGCCAGCAGTCCCGATTTGGGCAAGTCCTATGGCTACACCTTC.

The V gene is TRBV4-1, the J gene TRBJ2-5, with D tentatively TRBD1 (6 bases). Trimming shortened V by 1 base and J by 3 bases, and 9 bases separated the two germline ends. Germline V gene sequence: CDR1 MGHRA, CDR2 YSYEKL. The CDR3 length is 14 residues. The CDR3 spells CASSQVAGEETQYF. The CDR3 bases are TGCGCCAGCAGCCAAGTGGCAGGGGAAGAGACCCAGTACTTC.

This chain connects TRBV30 to TRBJ1-2; 7 nucleotides match TRBD1. V was clipped by 2 bases and J by 4 bases; unmatched bases: 10. The CDR3 extends over 15 amino acids. Per germline, CDR1 GTSNPN and CDR2 SVGIG (reference sequence). In DNA form, the CDR3 reads TGTGCCTGGAGTTTCGAGGGGGCTCAGACCTATGGCTACACCTTC. It yields the protein CAWSFEGAQTYGYTF.

The chain combines TRBV2 with TRBJ2-1; no firm D call. The V end was cut by 7 bases, the J end by 8 bases, with 9 bases between. This CDR3 comprises 11 residues. In germline, CDR1 is SNHLY, CDR2 FYNNEI. CDR3 amino acids: CASTLSDEQFF. The CDR3 nucleotides read TGTGCCAGCACTTTGAGCGATGAGCAGTTCTTC.

V usage is TRBV7-9 and J usage is TRBJ2-3; possible D gene TRBD2, 6 bases. Germline V CDR1 and CDR2: SEHNR, FQNEAQ (reference sequence). The CDR3 runs to 17 residues. V lost 5 bases and J lost 5, with 23 bases in between. CDR3: CASSRELLGLYIDTQYF. The CDR3 coding sequence is TGTGCCAGCAGCCGAGAATTACTGGGACTCTATATAGATACGCAGTATTTT.

CDR3 region: CASSLGQNNQPQHF. The CDR3 nucleotides are TGTGCCAGCAGCTTAGGACAGAACAATCAGCCCCAGCATTTT. The rearrangement joins TRBV7-8 to TRBJ1-5, with D perhaps matching TRBD1 (5 bases). CDR1 is SGHVS and CDR2 is FQNEAQ in the germline V gene. The CDR3 is 14 residues long. V lost 1 base and J lost 3, with 7 bases in between. Full variable domain (rest looked up from reference TRBV7-8 and TRBJ1-5): GAGVSQSPRYKVAKRGQDVALRCDPISGHVSLFWYQQALGQGPEFLTYFQNEAQLDKSGLPSDRFFAERPEGSVSTLKIQRTQQEDSAVYLCASSLGQNNQPQHFGDGTRLSIL.

The rearrangement joins TRBV11-3 to TRBJ2-2; TRBD1 matches 9 bases. With V trimmed by 5 bases and J by 7 bases, 8 bases remained unmatched. CDR3 size: 15 residues. Germline CDR1 reads SGHNT; CDR2 reads YENEEA. This CDR3 is CASSTGQGSGGELFF. The CDR3 DNA is TGTGCCAGCAGCACCGGACAGGGGTCTGGCGGGGAGCTGTTTTTT.

The genes are TRBV11-1 and TRBJ2-7; no clear D. Between the trimmed V and J ends, which lost 5 bases and 12 bases, there was a span of 11 bases. The CDR3 totals 10 residues. Germline-derived CDR1 and CDR2 are SGHAT and FQDESV (reference sequence). CDR3 sequence (DNA): TGTGCCAGCAGCCTCCGCGCTCCGTACTTC. Translating it yields CASSLRAPYF.

The chain is built from TRBV30 and TRBJ2-2, with 7 bases fitting TRBD2. The CDR3 length is 13 residues. Germline trimming cut 4 bases from V and 1 base from J; bases unmatched to any gene: 0. Germline lookup yields CDR1 GTSNPN and CDR2 SVGIG (reference sequence). CDR3 protein: CAWTSGNTGELFF. The CDR3 nucleotides are TGTGCCTGGACTAGCGGGAACACCGGGGAGCTGTTTTTT.

The CDR3 bases are TGCGCCAGCCGACAAATCGAAGCTAACTATGGCTACACCTTC. Residues: CASRQIEANYGYTF. The V gene is TRBV5-1, the J gene TRBJ1-2, with D unresolved. With 7 bases removed from V and 0 bases from J, the gap between germline ends came to 13 bases. Germline V gene data show CDR1 as SGHRS and CDR2 as YFSETQ. This CDR3 has 14 residues. Full variable domain (outside the CDR3, taken from reference TRBV5-1 and TRBJ1-2): KAGVTQTPRYLIKTRGQQVTLSCSPISGHRSVSWYQQTPGQGLQFLFEYFSETQRNKGNFPGRFSGRQFSNSRSEMNVSTLELGDSALYLCASRQIEANYGYTFGSGTRLTVV.

The chain uses TRBV4-3 and TRBJ2-1, with a tentative D call TRBD2 (5 bases). Per germline, CDR1 LGHNA and CDR2 YSLEER. This CDR3 contains 15 residues. The germline V and J ends were trimmed by 0 bases and 7 bases, with 13 bases remaining between them. Here the CDR3 DNA reads TGCGCCAGCAGCCAAGATTGGGTTAGCGAGAATGAGCAGTTCTTC. Translation gives CASSQDWVSENEQFF.